This T cell receptor beta chain was recorded in a study of CD8+CD57+ T cells in acquired aplastic anemia. This clonotype has ten or more counts. CDR1 and CDR2 from the germline V gene are SQVTM and ANQGSEA. CDR3 size: 10 residues. V was cut by 6 bases and J by 4 bases, with 6 bases left in between. Whoever was chosen for sequencing had shown CD8+CD57+ cell expansion by flow cytometry. Researchers used genomic DNA as the template to profile TCR beta VDJ and CDR3. TCRdb processed the reads anew with MiXCR; each CDR3 protein has one entry. The data show fewer than 250,000 distinct CDR3 sequences, approximately 45% seen once.

The clonotype originates from a human donor with aplastic anemia. Source material: sorted CD4+, CD8+, or CD8+CD57+ T cells (not recorded which) from PBMCs. The rearrangement uses TRBV29-1 and TRBJ1-1; D gene uncertain. CDR3 amino acids: CSVAVTEAFF. CDR3 bases: TGCAGCGTAGCCGTCACTGAAGCTTTCTTT.